This TCR beta chain was identified during a study of STAT3 mutations in large granular lymphocyte leukemia (dated by TCRdb to about 2019). About the full investigation: Canonical activating STAT3 mutations were detected in roughly half of the longitudinally sequenced T-LGLL patients. Over half of the T-LGLL patients were given one or more immunosuppressive therapy regimens, and less than 45% of those treated had a hematologic response. To reconstruct clonal hierarchy and dynamics, serial deep sequencing of TCRbeta CDR3 and STAT3 was performed in patients with T-cell large granular lymphocyte leukemia. From an initial cohort of around 190 LGL patients, approximately 17 representative T-LGLL cases were selected for longitudinal TCRbeta and STAT3 sequencing. Two patients with natural killer LGL leukemia were also sequenced longitudinally as controls within the study. On average, sequencing was done at around 4 time points per patient, with the number of samplings ranging from 2 to 8.

An Illumina MiSeq was used to sequence the TCRbeta libraries, yielding an average of about 42,000 productive templates per sample. TCRbeta CDR3 libraries were generated with the immunoSEQ assay using multiplex PCR amplification. In the paper's pipeline: Repertoire diversity was computed as previously defined, with values near 0 indicating extremely monoclonal samples. TCRdb holds this immuneACCESS table with in-frame rearrangements only. Some clones are missing; in checked studies, unresolved V genes explain under half, and the rest has no known cause. V and J calls and clone size are as listed in that table; D and trimming were resolved from the DNA. The sample profile shows 15,000 or so clones; approximately 84% of them were found once. The leading ten clones occupy roughly 56% of the sample. On this clone: Its cognate antigen has yet to be identified. Base qualities are missing; no much larger clone stands one base away.

DNA was extracted from blood mononuclear cells, with the same DNA used for both TCR and STAT3 sequencing. The germline ends are 0 bases apart after V is trimmed by 2 bases and J by 2 bases. Inclusive of the bounding cysteine and phenylalanine, the CDR3 is 11 residues long. The read is trimmed to its CDR3 DNA, 33 bases read in frame from base 1. The germline V gene encodes CDR1 SGHRS and CDR2 YFSETQ. Beyond this particular receptor, the publication reports: Linking therapy response to changes in TCR clonal burden was complicated by variable intervals between samplings and by differing treatment regimens. At least one immunodominant TCRbeta clonotype was identified in every T-LGLL patient, and multiple immunodominant subclonotypes were identified in about half of the T-LGLL patients. TCR clonotype switching after therapy was seen in about 30% of the 18 patients, with all newly emerging clones being STAT3 wild type. Persisting codominant clonotypes in some patients meant a small but highly pathogenic clone may have been missed. The burden of the dominant TCR clone was higher than the STAT3 mutant burden in several patients, which suggests that the STAT3 mutation arose secondarily inside a clone that had already expanded. Because no samples were available when a clone first appeared, clonal expansion had to be inferred from samplings taken at other points.

Sequences were obtained from peripheral blood mononuclear cells. This sequence originates from a man between 60 and 70 years old with T-cell large granular lymphocyte leukemia. Some clones in this sample may be carry-over from other donors' samples. The age is the age at diagnosis. The chain couples TRBV5-1 to TRBJ2-3; the D gene cannot be resolved reliably. The DNA is TGCGCCAGCAGCTTCACAGATACGCAGTATTTT. It specifies CASSFTDTQYF.